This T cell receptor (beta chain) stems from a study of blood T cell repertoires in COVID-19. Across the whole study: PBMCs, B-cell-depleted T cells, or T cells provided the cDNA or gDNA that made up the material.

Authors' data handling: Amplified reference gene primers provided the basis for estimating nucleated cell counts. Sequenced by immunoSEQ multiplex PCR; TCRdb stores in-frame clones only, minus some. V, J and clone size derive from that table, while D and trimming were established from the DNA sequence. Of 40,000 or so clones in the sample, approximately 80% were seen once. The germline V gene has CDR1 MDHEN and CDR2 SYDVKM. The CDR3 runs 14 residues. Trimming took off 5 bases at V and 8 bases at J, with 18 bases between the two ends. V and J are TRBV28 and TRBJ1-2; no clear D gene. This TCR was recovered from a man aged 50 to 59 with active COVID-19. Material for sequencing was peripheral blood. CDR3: CASSGSRIGYGYTF. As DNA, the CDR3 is TGTGCCAGCAGTGGCTCCCGGATCGGGTACGGCTACACCTTC.